A selection of T cell receptor beta chains follows, all from one sample in a study of control samples from healthy donors and cancer patients. Clones were sequenced by immunoSEQ multiplex PCR, and TCRdb holds only the in-frame ones, with some missing. This sample has 95,000 to 150,000 clones, with approximately 88% found just once. Sequencing input: blood. These receptors were obtained from a man in his forties or fifties in good health. The CDR3 runs from the conserved cysteine through the conserved F or W. D genes are given only for firm matches. For some rows the clone size is stated as once, few or many, or as a class when expanded; others skip it.

v_call	d_call	clone_size	j_call	cdr3_nt	cdr3_aa
TRBV2	NA	few	TRBJ1-1	TGTGCCAGCAGTGTTTTGAAAGAAGCTTTCTTT	CASSVLKEAFF
TRBV5-4	NA	NA	TRBJ1-1	TGTGCCAGCAGCTTGTGGACTGAAGCTTTCTTT	CASSLWTEAFF
TRBV7-2	TRBD2	NA	TRBJ2-1	TGTGCCAGCAGCCTTGTAGCGGGGGGGGACTACAATGAGCAGTTCTTC	CASSLVAGGDYNEQFF
TRBV19	NA	NA	TRBJ1-5	TGTGCCAGTAGTATAGCCGGGGCAGGGGTAAAACAGCCCCAGCATTTT	CASSIAGAGVKQPQHF
TRBV11-2	NA	once	TRBJ1-2	TGTGCCAGCCGGAGGGACTATGGCTACACCTTC	CASRRDYGYTF
TRBV6-5	NA	NA	TRBJ1-1	TGTGCCAGCACCTCGGGGGGGGGAGGCGACACTGAAGCTTTCTTT	CASTSGGGGDTEAFF
TRBV7-2	NA	NA	TRBJ1-1	TGTGCCAGCAGCCCTGGGGCGGCGAACACTGAAGCTTTCTTT	CASSPGAANTEAFF
TRBV5-1	NA	NA	TRBJ1-1	TGCGCCAGCAGCTCCGACGGGGGCGCGGGCACTGAAGCTTTCTTT	CASSSDGGAGTEAFF
TRBV5-1	TRBD2	NA	TRBJ2-1	TGCGCCAGCAGCTTGGAGACTAGCGGGGTTGTCAATGAGCAGTTCTTC	CASSLETSGVVNEQFF
TRBV7-9	NA	NA	TRBJ1-6	TGTGCCAGCAGACGATCCGGGACAAGGAATTCACCCCTCCACTTT	CASRRSGTRNSPLHF
TRBV2	NA	NA	TRBJ1-1	TGTGCCAGCAGTTTAGCCCAGTTGAACACTGAAGCTTTCTTT	CASSLAQLNTEAFF
TRBV12-3/TRBV12-4	NA	NA	TRBJ2-7	TGTGCCAGCAGTATGGGACCGTACGAGCAGTACTTC	CASSMGPYEQYF
TRBV2	NA	NA	TRBJ1-2	TGTGCCAGCAGTGCGGACGGACCCCATGGCTACACCTTC	CASSADGPHGYTF
TRBV5-1	TRBD1	NA	TRBJ1-4	TGCGCCAGCAGCTTTGTTACCGGGACAGGGGCTAATGAAAAACTGTTTTTT	CASSFVTGTGANEKLFF
TRBV18	NA	NA	TRBJ2-1	TGTGCCAGCTCACCTTCGGGGGAGCCCTACAATGAGCAGTTCTTC	CASSPSGEPYNEQFF
TRBV7-2	NA	NA	TRBJ1-5	TGTGCCAGCAGCTCCCAGGGCTCCGGCCAGCCCCAGCATTTT	CASSSQGSGQPQHF
TRBV7-2	NA	NA	TRBJ2-1	TGTGCCAGCGGGCAGGAAAGCCTTAACAATGAGCAGTTCTTC	CASGQESLNNEQFF
TRBV12-3/TRBV12-4	NA	NA	TRBJ2-5	TGTGCCAGCAGCGTGACTAGGAAGGAGACCCAGTACTTC	CASSVTRKETQYF
TRBV5-1	TRBD2	NA	TRBJ2-3	TGCGCCAGCAGCTTGGACGGGCCCACTAGCGGGGAGTTCACAGATACGCAGTATTTT	CASSLDGPTSGEFTDTQYF
TRBV2	NA	NA	TRBJ2-5	TGTGCCAGCATCCCCAGGGAGCAAGAGACCCAGTACTTC	CASIPREQETQYF
TRBV3-1/TRBV3-2	TRBD2	NA	TRBJ2-3	TGTGCCAGCAGCCAAGATGCTCTAGCGGGCTCAGATACGCAGTATTTT	CASSQDALAGSDTQYF
TRBV19	NA	once	TRBJ1-5	TGTGCCAGTAGTATAGACGGGGGCAGGCAGCCCCAGCATTTT	CASSIDGGRQPQHF
TRBV19	NA	NA	TRBJ2-3	TGTGCCAGTACTGGTAATAGGAGGGATACGCAGTATTTT	CASTGNRRDTQYF
TRBV5-1	TRBD1	few	TRBJ2-5	TGCGCCAGCAGCTCCGGGACAGGGGGTTACCAAGAGACCCAGTACTTC	CASSSGTGGYQETQYF
TRBV24-1	TRBD1	NA	TRBJ1-1	TGTGCCACCAGTGATCTCACAGGGGTTGCAGCTTTCTTT	CATSDLTGVAAFF
TRBV5-4	TRBD2	NA	TRBJ2-5	TGTGCCAGCAGCTTTTCTAGCGGGGGGCTGGGCATTGGGACCCAGTACTTC	CASSFSSGGLGIGTQYF
TRBV19	TRBD1	NA	TRBJ1-2	TGTGCCAGTAGTCGACAGGGGGCCTTGGGCTATGGCTACACCTTC	CASSRQGALGYGYTF
TRBV11-2	NA	NA	TRBJ2-3	TGTGCCAGCAGCTTTGGAGATACGCAGTATTTT	CASSFGDTQYF
TRBV9	NA	NA	TRBJ2-5	TGTGCCAGCAGCAGTCTTGGGGGGACAACCGGAAGTCCCCAGTACTTC	CASSSLGGTTGSPQYF
TRBV10-1	TRBD1	NA	TRBJ1-2	TGCGCCAGCAGCCTTCCGGGACAGGTGAACTATGGCTACACCTTC	CASSLPGQVNYGYTF
TRBV12-3/TRBV12-4	TRBD2	NA	TRBJ2-5	TGTGCCAGCTGGGCTAGCGGGGGGGAGACCCAGTACTTC	CASWASGGETQYF
TRBV9	NA	once	TRBJ1-1	TGTGCCAGCAGCCCCCCCCAAGCCGAAGTCACTGAAGCTTTCTTT	CASSPPQAEVTEAFF
TRBV6-1	NA	NA	TRBJ2-7	TGTGCCAGCAGTGACCGGGCGGGGATCTACGAGCAGTACTTC	CASSDRAGIYEQYF
TRBV2	TRBD1	NA	TRBJ1-3	TGTGCCACCGCAGGGGGCTCTGGAAACACCATATATTTT	CATAGGSGNTIYF
TRBV7-8	NA	NA	TRBJ1-2	TGTGCCAGCAGCTTACAGGGAGTAAATGGCTACACCTTC	CASSLQGVNGYTF
TRBV11-2	NA	few	TRBJ2-2	TGTGCCAGCAGCTTAGTGGTGGGTGGGCTGTTTTTT	CASSLVVGGLFF